This T cell receptor beta chain was documented in a study of human T cells and chemical hapten exposure. The overall study: Slight differences in pooled library volume were the main source of varying TCR yields across samples.

CDR3 size: 14 residues. CDR1 is LGHDT and CDR2 is YNNKEL in the germline V gene (reference sequence). V lost 4 bases, J lost 7 bases, and 13 bases lay in between. This clonotype has at least ten counts. Time point of the sample: pre-sensitization, week 0. Treatment specified: therapeutic diphenylcyclopropenone sensitization with weekly scalp DPC. Ahead of each patch test application, blood was drawn. TCRdb reprocessed the RACE reads with MiXCR, giving one entry per CDR3 protein. The sample has some 36,000 distinct CDR3 sequences; approximately 7.6% are singletons. The material sequenced was whole blood, taken in connection with sensitization to the hapten diphenylcyclopropenone (DPC). V gene TRBV3-1 combines with J gene TRBJ2-2; D is undetermined. This receptor was taken from a woman between 45 and 65 years old with alopecia areata. Some clones in this sample may be carry-over from other donors' samples. This CDR3 reads CASSPWSSHGELFF. CDR3 DNA: TGTGCCAGCAGCCCGTGGTCCAGTCACGGGGAGCTGTTTTTT.